Here is one T cell receptor (beta chain) with its context. Germline-derived CDR1 and CDR2 are MGHRA and YSYEKL. V trimming: 3 bases; J trimming: 0 bases; junction bases outside the gene matches: 9. The CDR3 spans 18 residues. The record originates from a study of blood T cell repertoires in COVID-19. Sequencing was performed with immunoSEQ multiplex PCR; in TCRdb, only in-frame clones are kept and a portion is missing. The sample includes 270,000 or so clones, about 89% of them seen just once. The chain joins TRBV4-1 to TRBJ2-4; 9 nucleotides agree with TRBD2. This sequence originates from a woman aged 18-35 years who had recovered from COVID-19. Sequencing used PBMCs or T cells enriched from blood (not recorded which). Written as DNA, the CDR3 is TGCGCCAGCAGCCAGCCCACTAGCGGGCTTTTAGCCAAAAACATTCAGTACTTC. It codes for CASSQPTSGLLAKNIQYF.